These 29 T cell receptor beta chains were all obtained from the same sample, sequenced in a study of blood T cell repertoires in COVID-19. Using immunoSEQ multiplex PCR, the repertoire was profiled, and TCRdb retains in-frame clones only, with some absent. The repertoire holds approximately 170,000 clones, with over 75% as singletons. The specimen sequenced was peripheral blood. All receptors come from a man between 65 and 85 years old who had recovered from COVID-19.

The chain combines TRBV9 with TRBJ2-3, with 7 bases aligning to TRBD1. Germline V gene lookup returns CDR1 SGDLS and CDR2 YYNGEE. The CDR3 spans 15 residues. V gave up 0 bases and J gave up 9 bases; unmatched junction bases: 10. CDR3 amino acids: CASSVVGAGGGTQYF. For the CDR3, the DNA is TGTGCCAGCAGCGTAGTCGGGGCAGGGGGTGGGACGCAGTATTTT. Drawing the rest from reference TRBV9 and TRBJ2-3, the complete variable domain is DSGVTQTPKHLITATGQRVTLRCSPRSGDLSVYWYQQSLDQGLQFLIQYYNGEERAKGNILERFSAQQFPDLHSELNLSSLELGDSALYFCASSVVGAGGGTQYFGPGTRLTVL.

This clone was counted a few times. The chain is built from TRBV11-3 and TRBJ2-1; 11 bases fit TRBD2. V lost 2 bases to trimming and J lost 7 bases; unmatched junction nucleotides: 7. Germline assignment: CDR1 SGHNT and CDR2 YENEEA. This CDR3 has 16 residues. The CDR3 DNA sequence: TGTGCCAGCAGCTTATCTGGGACTAGCGGAGGTAATGAGCAGTTCTTC. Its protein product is CASSLSGTSGGNEQFF.

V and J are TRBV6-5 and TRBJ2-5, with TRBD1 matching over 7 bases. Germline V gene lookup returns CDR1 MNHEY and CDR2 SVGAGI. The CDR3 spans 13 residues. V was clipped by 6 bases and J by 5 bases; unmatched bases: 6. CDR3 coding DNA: TGTGCCAGCAGCCCGACAGGGTTGGAGACCCAGTACTTC. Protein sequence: CASSPTGLETQYF.

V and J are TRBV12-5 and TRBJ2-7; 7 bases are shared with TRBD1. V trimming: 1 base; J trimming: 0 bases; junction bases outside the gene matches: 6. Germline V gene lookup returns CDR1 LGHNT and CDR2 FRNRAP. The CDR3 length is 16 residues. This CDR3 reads CASGLGLGGSSYEQYF. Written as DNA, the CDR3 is TGTGCTAGTGGTTTGGGTTTAGGGGGCAGCTCCTACGAGCAGTACTTC.

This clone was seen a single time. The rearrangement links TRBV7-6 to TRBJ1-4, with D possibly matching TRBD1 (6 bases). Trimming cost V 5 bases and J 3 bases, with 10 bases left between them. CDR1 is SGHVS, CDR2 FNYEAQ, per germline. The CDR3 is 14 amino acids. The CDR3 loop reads CASSLQGSNEKLFF. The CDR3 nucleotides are TGTGCCAGCAGCCTACAGGGCTCTAATGAAAAACTGTTTTTT. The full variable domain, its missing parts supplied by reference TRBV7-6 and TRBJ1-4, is GAGVSQSPRYKVTKRGQDVALRCDPISGHVSLYWYRQALGQGPEFLTYFNYEAQQDKSGLPNDRFSAERPEGSISTLTIQRTEQRDSAMYRCASSLQGSNEKLFFGSGTQLSVL.

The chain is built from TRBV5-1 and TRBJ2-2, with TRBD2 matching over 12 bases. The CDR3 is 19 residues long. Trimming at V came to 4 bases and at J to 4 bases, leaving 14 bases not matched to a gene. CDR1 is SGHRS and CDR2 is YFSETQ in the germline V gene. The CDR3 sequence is CASSRQLAGGPFGTGELFF. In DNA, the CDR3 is TGCGCCAGCAGCAGGCAGCTAGCGGGAGGGCCTTTCGGCACCGGGGAGCTGTTTTTT.

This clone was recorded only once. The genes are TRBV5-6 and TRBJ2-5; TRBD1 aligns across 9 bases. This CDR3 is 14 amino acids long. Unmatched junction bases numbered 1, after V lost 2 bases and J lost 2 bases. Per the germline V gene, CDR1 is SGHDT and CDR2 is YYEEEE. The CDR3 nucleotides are TGTGCCAGCAGCTTCGGGACAGGGCAAGAGACCCAGTACTTC. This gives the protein CASSFGTGQETQYF.

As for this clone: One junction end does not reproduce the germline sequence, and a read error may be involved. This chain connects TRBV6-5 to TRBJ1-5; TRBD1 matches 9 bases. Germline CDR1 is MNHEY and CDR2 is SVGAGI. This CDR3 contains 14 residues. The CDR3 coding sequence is TGTGCCAGCAGTTCTACAGGGGGCAAACAGCCCCAGCATTTT. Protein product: CASSSTGGKQPQHF.

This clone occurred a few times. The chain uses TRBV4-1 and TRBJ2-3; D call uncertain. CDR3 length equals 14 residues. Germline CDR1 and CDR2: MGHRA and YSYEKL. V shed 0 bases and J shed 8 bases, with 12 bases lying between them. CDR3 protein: CASSQELTSGTQYF. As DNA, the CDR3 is TGCGCCAGCAGCCAAGAACTCACATCGGGTACGCAGTATTTT.

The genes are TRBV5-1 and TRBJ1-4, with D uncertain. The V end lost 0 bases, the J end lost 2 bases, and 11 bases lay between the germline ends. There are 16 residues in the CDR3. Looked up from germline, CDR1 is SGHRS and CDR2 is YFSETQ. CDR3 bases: TGCGCCAGCAGCTTGGTGGGAGTATTTACTAATGAAAAACTGTTTTTT. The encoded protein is CASSLVGVFTNEKLFF.

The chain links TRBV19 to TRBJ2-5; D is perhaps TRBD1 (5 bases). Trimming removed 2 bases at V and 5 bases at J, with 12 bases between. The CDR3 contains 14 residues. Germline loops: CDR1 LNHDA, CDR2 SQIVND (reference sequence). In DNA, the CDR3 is TGTGCCAGTAGTATATCTGGGGCGGTGGAGACCCAGTACTTC. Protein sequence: CASSISGAVETQYF.

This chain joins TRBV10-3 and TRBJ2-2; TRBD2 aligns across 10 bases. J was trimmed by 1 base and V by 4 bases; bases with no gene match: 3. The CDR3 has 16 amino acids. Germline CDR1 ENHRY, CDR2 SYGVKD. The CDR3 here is CAISGGLAQNTGELFF. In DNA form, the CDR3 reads TGTGCCATCAGTGGGGGACTAGCGCAGAACACCGGGGAGCTGTTTTTT.

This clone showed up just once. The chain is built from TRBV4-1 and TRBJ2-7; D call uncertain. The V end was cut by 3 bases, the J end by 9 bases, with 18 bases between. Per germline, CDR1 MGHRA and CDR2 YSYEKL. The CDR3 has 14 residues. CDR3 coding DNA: TGCGCCAGCAGCCAGGCCTTAGACTCCGGTTGGCAGTACTTC. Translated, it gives CASSQALDSGWQYF.

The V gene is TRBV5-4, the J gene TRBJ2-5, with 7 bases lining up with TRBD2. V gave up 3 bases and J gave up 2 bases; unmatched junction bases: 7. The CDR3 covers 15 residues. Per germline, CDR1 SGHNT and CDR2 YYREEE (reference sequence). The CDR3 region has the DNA TGTGCCAGCAGCTGGGAGAGCGGGAAGCAAGAGACCCAGTACTTC. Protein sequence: CASSWESGKQETQYF.

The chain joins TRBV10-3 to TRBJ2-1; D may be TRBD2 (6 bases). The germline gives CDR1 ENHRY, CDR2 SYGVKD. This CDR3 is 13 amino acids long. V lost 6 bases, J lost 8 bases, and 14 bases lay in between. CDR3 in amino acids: CAISTGSVDEQFF. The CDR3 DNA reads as TGTGCCATCAGCACCGGGAGTGTAGATGAGCAGTTCTTC.

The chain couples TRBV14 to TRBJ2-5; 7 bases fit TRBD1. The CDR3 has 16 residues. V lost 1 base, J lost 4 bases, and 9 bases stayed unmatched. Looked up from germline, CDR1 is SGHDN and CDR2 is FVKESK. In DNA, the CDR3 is TGTGCCAGCAGCCAAGTTCGAAGGGGGCTTAGAGAGACCCAGTACTTC. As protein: CASSQVRRGLRETQYF.

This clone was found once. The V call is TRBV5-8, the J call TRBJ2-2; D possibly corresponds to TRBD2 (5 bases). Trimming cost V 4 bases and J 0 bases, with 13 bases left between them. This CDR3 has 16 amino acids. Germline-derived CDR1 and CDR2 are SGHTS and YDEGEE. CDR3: CASSPSGGPNTGELFF. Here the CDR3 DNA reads TGTGCCAGCAGCCCGAGTGGAGGCCCGAACACCGGGGAGCTGTTTTTT.

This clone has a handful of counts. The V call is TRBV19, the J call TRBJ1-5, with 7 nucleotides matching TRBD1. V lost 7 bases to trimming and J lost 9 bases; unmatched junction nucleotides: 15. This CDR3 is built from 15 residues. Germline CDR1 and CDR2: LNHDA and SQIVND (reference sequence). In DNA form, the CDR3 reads TGTGCCAGTAAGGGGGCCGGCCCAGGGATGGTGCCCCAGCATTTT. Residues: CASKGAGPGMVPQHF.

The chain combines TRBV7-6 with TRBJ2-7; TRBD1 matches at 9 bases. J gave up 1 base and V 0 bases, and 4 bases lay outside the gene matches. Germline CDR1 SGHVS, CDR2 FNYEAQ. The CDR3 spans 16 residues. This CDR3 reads CASSLAGTGTSYEQYF. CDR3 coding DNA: TGTGCCAGCAGCTTAGCGGGGACAGGGACATCCTACGAGCAGTACTTC.

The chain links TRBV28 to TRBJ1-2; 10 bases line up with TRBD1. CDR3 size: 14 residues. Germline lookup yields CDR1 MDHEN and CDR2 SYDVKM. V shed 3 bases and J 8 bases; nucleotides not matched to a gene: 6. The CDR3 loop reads CASSFRDRGGGYTF. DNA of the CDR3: TGTGCCAGCAGTTTTCGGGACAGGGGTGGAGGCTACACCTTC.

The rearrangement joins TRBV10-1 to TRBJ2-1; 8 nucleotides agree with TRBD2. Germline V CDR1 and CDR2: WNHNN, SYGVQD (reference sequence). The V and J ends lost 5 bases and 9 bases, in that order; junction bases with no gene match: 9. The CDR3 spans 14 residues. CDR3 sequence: CASSLRTSRSEQFF. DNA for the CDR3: TGCGCCAGCAGTCTCCGGACTAGCCGAAGTGAGCAGTTCTTC.

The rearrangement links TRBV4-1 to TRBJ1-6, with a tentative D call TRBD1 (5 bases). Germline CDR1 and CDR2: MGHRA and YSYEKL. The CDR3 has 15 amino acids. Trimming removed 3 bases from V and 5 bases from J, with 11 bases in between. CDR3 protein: CASSQTDSDNSPLHF. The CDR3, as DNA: TGCGCCAGCAGCCAGACAGACAGTGATAATTCACCCCTCCACTTT.

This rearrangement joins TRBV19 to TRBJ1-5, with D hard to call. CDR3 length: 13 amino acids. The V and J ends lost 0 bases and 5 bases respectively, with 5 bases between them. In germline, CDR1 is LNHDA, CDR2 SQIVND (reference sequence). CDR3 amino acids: CASSIDRDQPQHF. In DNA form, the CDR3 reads TGTGCCAGTAGTATAGATCGAGATCAGCCCCAGCATTTT.

CDR3: CASSYSTSSYTGELFF. In nucleotides, the CDR3 is TGTGCCAGCAGTTACTCGACTAGCTCGTACACCGGGGAGCTGTTTTTT. The gene calls are TRBV6-5 and TRBJ2-2; TRBD2 matches 7 bases. The CDR3 loop spans 16 amino acids. The V gene end was trimmed by 0 bases and the J gene end by 3 bases; junction bases not matched to a gene: 4. CDR1 is MNHEY and CDR2 is SVGAGI in the germline V gene.

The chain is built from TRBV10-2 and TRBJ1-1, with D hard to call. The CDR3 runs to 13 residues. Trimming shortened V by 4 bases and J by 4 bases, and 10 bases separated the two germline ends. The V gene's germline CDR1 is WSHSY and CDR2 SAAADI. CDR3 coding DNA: TGCGCCAGCAGTGCCGGGGATAGCACTGAAGCTTTCTTT. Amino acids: CASSAGDSTEAFF.

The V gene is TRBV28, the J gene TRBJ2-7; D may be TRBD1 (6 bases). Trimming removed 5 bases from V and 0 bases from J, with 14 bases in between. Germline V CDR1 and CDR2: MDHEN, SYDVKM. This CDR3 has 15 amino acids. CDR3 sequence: CASSGTMNPSYEQYF. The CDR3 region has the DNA TGTGCCAGCAGTGGGACAATGAATCCCTCCTACGAGCAGTACTTC.

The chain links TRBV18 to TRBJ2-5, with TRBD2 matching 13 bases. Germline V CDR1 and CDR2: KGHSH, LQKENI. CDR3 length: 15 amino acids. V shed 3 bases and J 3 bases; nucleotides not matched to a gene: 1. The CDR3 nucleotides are TGTGCCAGCTCACCGACTAGCGGGGGGAAAGAGACCCAGTACTTC. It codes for CASSPTSGGKETQYF. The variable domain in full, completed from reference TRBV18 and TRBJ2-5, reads NAGVMQNPRHLVRRRGQEARLRCSPMKGHSHVYWYRQLPEEGLKFMVYLQKENIIDESGMPKERFSAEFPKEGPSILRIQQVVRGDSAAYFCASSPTSGGKETQYFGPGTRLLVL.

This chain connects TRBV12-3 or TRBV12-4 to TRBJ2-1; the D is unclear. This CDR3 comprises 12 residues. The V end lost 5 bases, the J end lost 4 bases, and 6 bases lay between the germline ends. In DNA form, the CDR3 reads TGTGCCAGCAGTCGAGAATACAATGAGCAGTTCTTC. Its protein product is CASSREYNEQFF.

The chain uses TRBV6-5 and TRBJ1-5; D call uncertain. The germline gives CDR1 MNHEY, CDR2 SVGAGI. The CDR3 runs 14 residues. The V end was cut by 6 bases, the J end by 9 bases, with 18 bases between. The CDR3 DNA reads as TGTGCCAGCAGCAACTCACGGCAGGTTCCGCCCCAGCATTTT. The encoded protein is CASSNSRQVPPQHF.